These T cell receptor beta chains were read from a single sample in a study of blood T cell repertoires in COVID-19. TCRdb's copy holds only in-frame clones and misses some; the assay was immunoSEQ multiplex PCR. This sample has about 76,000 clones, with 65% to 90% found just once. The sequenced sample was peripheral blood. These receptors all come from a human donor in a cohort sampled during active COVID-19. Both conserved end residues are part of each CDR3. A D gene is named only where the DNA matches it firmly. Clone size is shown for a subset of rows, as once, few, many or a class of expanded clone.

V,D,J,size,length,CDR3,DNA
TRBV6-6,TRBD1,TRBJ1-2,.,13,CASSLTGEYGYTF,TGTGCCAGCAGCCTGACAGGGGAGTATGGCTACACCTTC
TRBV7-2,.,TRBJ2-1,many,16,CASSLVRITGNNEQFF,TGTGCCAGCAGCTTAGTACGGATCACGGGGAACAATGAGCAGTTCTTC
TRBV12-3/TRBV12-4,.,TRBJ2-4,.,12,CASSFFGNIQYF,TGTGCCAGCAGTTTTTTCGGGAACATTCAGTACTTC
TRBV6-5,TRBD1,TRBJ2-1,.,13,CASSPGTVDNKFF,TGTGCCAGCAGTCCCGGGACAGTTGATAACAAGTTCTTC
TRBV4-2,.,TRBJ2-6,.,16,CASSQVVYSGANVLTF,TGTGCCAGCAGCCAAGTCGTATACTCTGGGGCCAACGTCCTGACTTTC
TRBV7-9,.,TRBJ1-6,.,13,CASSLLTDSPLHF,TGTGCCAGCAGCCTCCTCACGGATTCACCCCTCCACTTT
TRBV4-3,.,TRBJ2-1,few,15,CASSQDGNRYNEQFF,TGCGCCAGCAGCCAAGACGGGAATCGGTACAATGAGCAGTTCTTC
TRBV18,.,TRBJ2-1,.,16,CASSPQGAGTYNEQFF,TGTGCCAGCTCACCCCAGGGAGCGGGCACCTACAATGAGCAGTTCTTC
TRBV12-1,.,TRBJ2-7,.,15,CASRGRLAGPYEQYF,TGTGCCAGCAGGGGAAGACTAGCGGGGCCCTACGAGCAGTACTTC
TRBV5-1,.,TRBJ1-4,.,15,CASSADVRRGEKLFF,TGCGCCAGCAGCGCTGATGTCAGACGGGGTGAAAAACTGTTTTTT
TRBV30,.,TRBJ1-1,.,14,CAWSVSPMNTEAFF,TGTGCCTGGAGTGTAAGCCCGATGAACACTGAAGCTTTCTTT
TRBV5-1,.,TRBJ1-1,.,16,CASSTREDLAHIEAFF,TGCGCCAGCAGCACAAGGGAGGACCTCGCCCACATTGAAGCTTTCTTT
TRBV19,TRBD2,TRBJ2-3,.,16,CASSIGLAGFTDTQYF,TGTGCCAGTAGTATAGGGCTAGCGGGATTCACAGATACGCAGTATTTT
TRBV2,.,TRBJ1-5,.,15,CASSGGPYSNQPQHF,TGTGCCAGCAGCGGGGGGCCGTATAGCAATCAGCCCCAGCATTTT
TRBV28,.,TRBJ2-7,.,11,CASTSYYEQYF,TGTGCCAGCACCTCTTACTACGAGCAGTACTTC
TRBV27,.,TRBJ2-2,.,17,CASSLHNGGPGTGELFF,TGTGCCAGCAGTTTACATAACGGGGGGCCGGGCACCGGGGAGCTGTTTTTT
TRBV5-1,.,TRBJ2-1,.,13,CASSFYRENEQFF,TGCGCCAGCAGCTTTTACAGGGAAAATGAGCAGTTCTTC
TRBV19,TRBD1,TRBJ2-3,.,16,CASSARPGTGPDTQYF,TGTGCCAGTAGTGCCCGCCCCGGGACAGGCCCCGATACGCAGTATTTT
TRBV28,TRBD1,TRBJ2-7,.,13,CASRSGGGYEQYF,TGTGCCAGCAGATCAGGGGGCGGCTACGAGCAGTACTTC
TRBV29-1,.,TRBJ2-7,.,12,CSVGTSSYEQYF,TGCAGCGTTGGAACTAGCTCCTACGAGCAGTACTTC
TRBV30,TRBD1,TRBJ1-5,once,15,CAWGLGQGLYQPQHF,TGTGCCTGGGGTCTGGGACAGGGATTATATCAGCCCCAGCATTTT
TRBV29-1,.,TRBJ2-3,.,12,CSVALGSDTQYF,TGCAGCGTAGCACTCGGTTCAGATACGCAGTATTTT
TRBV27,.,TRBJ1-1,.,11,CATQGPTEAFF,TGTGCCACTCAGGGGCCCACTGAAGCTTTCTTT
TRBV5-1,TRBD1,TRBJ2-1,.,17,CASSPFPPGQAYNEQFF,TGCGCCAGCTCCCCCTTCCCCCCGGGACAGGCCTACAATGAGCAGTTCTTC
TRBV6-5,.,TRBJ1-2,.,14,CASSYVPGNYGYTF,TGTGCCAGCAGTTACGTTCCAGGGAACTATGGCTACACCTTC
TRBV27,TRBD1,TRBJ1-2,.,13,CASSYGQGGGYTF,TGTGCCAGCAGTTACGGACAGGGTGGAGGCTACACCTTC
TRBV28,.,TRBJ1-2,.,14,CASALSGTRDGYTF,TGTGCCAGCGCCCTCTCAGGAACCAGGGATGGCTACACCTTC
TRBV2,TRBD1,TRBJ2-7,.,14,CASRMTGTSYEQYF,TGTGCCAGCAGGATGACAGGGACCTCCTACGAGCAGTACTTC
TRBV29-1,.,TRBJ2-4,.,13,CSVHWRAENIQYF,TGCAGCGTTCACTGGCGGGCAGAAAACATTCAGTACTTC
TRBV6-4,.,TRBJ2-1,once,16,CASSAIAGYSYNEQFF,TGTGCCAGCAGTGCAATCGCGGGGTACTCCTACAATGAGCAGTTCTTC
TRBV5-1,TRBD2,TRBJ2-3,.,16,CASSLPTSGMVDTQYF,TGCGCCAGCAGCTTACCGACTAGCGGGATGGTAGATACGCAGTATTTT
TRBV6-5,.,TRBJ2-1,.,15,CASSYGRLVDNEQFF,TGTGCCAGCAGTTACGGACGACTAGTCGACAATGAGCAGTTCTTC
TRBV7-2,TRBD1,TRBJ2-1,.,15,CASSLDRGFYNEQFF,TGTGCCAGCAGCTTAGACAGGGGATTTTACAATGAGCAGTTCTTC
TRBV7-8,.,TRBJ2-7,.,14,CASSLSRGRREQYF,TGTGCCAGCAGCTTAAGTAGGGGTAGGCGCGAGCAGTACTTC
TRBV29-1,.,TRBJ1-4,.,15,CSVEFLSTAGEKLFF,TGCAGCGTTGAGTTTTTATCGACAGCAGGTGAAAAACTGTTTTTT
TRBV5-1,TRBD1,TRBJ2-7,few,14,CASRRTGSSYEQYF,TGCGCCAGCAGAAGGACAGGGAGCTCCTACGAGCAGTACTTC
TRBV6-1,TRBD1,TRBJ1-2,.,16,CASSDHGTGALYGYTF,TGTGCCAGCAGTGATCACGGGACAGGGGCTCTCTATGGCTACACCTTC